What follows describes a single T cell receptor (beta chain). CDR1 and CDR2 (germline): MNHEY, SVGAGI. CDR3 length: 15 amino acids. Trimming removed 5 bases at V and 0 bases at J, with 14 bases between. Produced via immunoSEQ multiplex PCR; TCRdb's table is partial and in-frame only. This table holds fewer than 120,000 clones, more than 70% found once. This sample was taken from a study of blood T cell repertoires in COVID-19. Overall study: Whether acute or convalescent, the COVID-19 samples came from the United States, Italy and Spain. T cells, B-cell-depleted T cells, or PBMCs supplied cDNA or gDNA.

The TCR sequence derives from a woman in her fifties or sixties with acute or convalescent COVID-19. This chain joins TRBV6-5 and TRBJ2-7; a weak D match, TRBD1 (7 bases). Source material: peripheral blood. CDR3 bases: TGTGCCAGCAGTCAGGGGGGCAGGCCCTCCTACGAGCAGTACTTC. Protein: CASSQGGRPSYEQYF.